This T cell receptor (beta chain) appears in the sequencing data of a study of shared clonotypes between healthy human individuals. This clone was seen just once. Using immunoSEQ multiplex PCR, the repertoire was profiled, and TCRdb retains in-frame clones only, with some absent. Of 2 million to 3 million clones in the sample, 80% to 95% were seen once. The CDR3 loop spans 15 amino acids. Germline CDR1 reads MNHEY; CDR2 reads SVGAGI. Trimming cost V 0 bases and J 4 bases, with 10 bases left between them. This receptor was taken from a man in his late teens or twenties in good health. Some clones in this sample may be carry-over from other donors' samples. Sequences were obtained from naive CD4+ T cells from PBMCs. Described subset: CD45RA+ positively selected. The rearrangement uses TRBV6-5 and TRBJ2-1, with D uncertain. The CDR3 DNA reads as TGTGCCAGCAGTTACTCGCTTAGCCAATACAATGAGCAGTTCTTC. This codes for CASSYSLSQYNEQFF.